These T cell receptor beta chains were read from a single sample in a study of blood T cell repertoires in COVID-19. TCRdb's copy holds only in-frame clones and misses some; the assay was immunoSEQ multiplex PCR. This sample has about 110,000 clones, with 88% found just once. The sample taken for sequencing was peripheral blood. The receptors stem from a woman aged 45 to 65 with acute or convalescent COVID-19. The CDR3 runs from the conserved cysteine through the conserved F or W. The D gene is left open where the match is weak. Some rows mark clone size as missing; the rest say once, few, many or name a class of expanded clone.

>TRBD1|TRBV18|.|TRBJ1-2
CASSPGDSWPVTF
TGTGCCAGCTCACCAGGGGACAGCTGGCCCGTCACCTTC
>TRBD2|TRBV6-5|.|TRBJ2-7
CASSYPLAGGSYEQYF
TGTGCCAGCAGTTACCCACTAGCGGGAGGGTCTTACGAGCAGTACTTC
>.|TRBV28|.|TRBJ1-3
CASSQGPGGNTIYF
TGTGCCAGCAGTCAAGGGCCCGGGGGTAACACCATATATTTT
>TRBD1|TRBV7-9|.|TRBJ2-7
CASSHTPGQGGLSYEQYF
TGTGCCAGCAGCCATACTCCGGGACAGGGGGGGTTGTCGTACGAGCAGTACTTC
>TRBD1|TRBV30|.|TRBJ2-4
CAWSPPGQSSKNIQYF
TGTGCCTGGAGCCCCCCGGGACAGTCCTCCAAAAACATTCAGTACTTC
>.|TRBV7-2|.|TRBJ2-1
CASSSFSSYNEQFF
TGTGCCAGCAGCTCGTTTAGCTCCTACAATGAGCAGTTCTTC
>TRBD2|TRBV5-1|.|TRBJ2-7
CASSLGTSGLRAQYF
TGCGCCAGCAGCTTGGGGACTAGCGGTCTACGAGCGCAGTACTTC
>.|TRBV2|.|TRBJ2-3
CASSTDRFASTDTQYF
TGTGCCAGCAGTACAGACAGGTTTGCTAGCACAGATACGCAGTATTTT
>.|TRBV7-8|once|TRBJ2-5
CASSPWASETQYF
TGTGCCAGCAGCCCATGGGCATCCGAGACCCAGTACTTC
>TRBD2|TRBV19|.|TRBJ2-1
CASSIRTSGTSYNEQFF
TGTGCCAGTAGTATAAGGACTAGCGGGACCTCCTACAATGAGCAGTTCTTC
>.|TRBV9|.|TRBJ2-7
CASSVGLAHVGQYF
TGTGCCAGCAGCGTAGGGCTAGCGCACGTAGGGCAGTACTTC
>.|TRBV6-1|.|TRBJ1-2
CASSEAPRGTAYTF
TGTGCCAGCAGTGAGGCCCCCCGCGGGACCGCTTACACCTTC
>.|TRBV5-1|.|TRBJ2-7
CASSPLAGPSSYEQYF
TGCGCCAGCAGCCCTCTTGCGGGTCCGAGCTCCTACGAGCAGTACTTC
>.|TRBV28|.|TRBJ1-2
CASSQGYGYTF
TGTGCCAGCAGCCAGGGCTATGGCTACACCTTC
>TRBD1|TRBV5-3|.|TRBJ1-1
CARRPGGNRGLADTEAFF
TGTGCCAGAAGACCTGGGGGGAACAGGGGTCTAGCCGACACTGAAGCTTTCTTT
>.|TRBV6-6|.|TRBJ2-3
CASRLGVASTDTQYF
TGTGCCAGCAGGCTCGGAGTAGCTAGCACAGATACGCAGTATTTT
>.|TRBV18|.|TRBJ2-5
CASSPLSQETQYF
TGTGCCAGCTCACCACTTAGCCAAGAGACCCAGTACTTC
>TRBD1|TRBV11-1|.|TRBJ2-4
CASSPGTGGAKNIQYF
TGTGCCAGCAGCCCGGGGACAGGGGGAGCCAAAAACATTCAGTACTTC
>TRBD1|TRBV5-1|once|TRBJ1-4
CASSPTTGGGGEKLFF
TGCGCCAGCAGCCCTACTACAGGGGGAGGGGGTGAAAAACTGTTTTTT
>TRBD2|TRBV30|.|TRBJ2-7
CAQPGTSGKPYEQYF
TGTGCCCAACCCGGGACTAGCGGCAAACCCTACGAGCAGTACTTC
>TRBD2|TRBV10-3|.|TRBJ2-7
CAISETRGGYEQYF
TGTGCCATCAGTGAGACGCGGGGGGGCTACGAGCAGTACTTC
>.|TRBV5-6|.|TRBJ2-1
CASSSPGARGFF
TGTGCCAGCAGCTCGCCCGGAGCGCGAGGGTTCTTC
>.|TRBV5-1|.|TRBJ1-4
CASSLQASNEKLFF
TGCGCCAGCAGCTTGCAGGCGTCTAATGAAAAACTGTTTTTT
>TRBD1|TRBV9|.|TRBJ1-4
CASSAAPVGTVNEKLFF
TGTGCCAGCAGCGCCGCCCCCGTTGGGACAGTTAATGAAAAACTGTTTTTT
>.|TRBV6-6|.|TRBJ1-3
CASRPTSSTGNTIYF
TGTGCCAGCAGGCCCACTTCGAGTACTGGAAACACCATATATTTT
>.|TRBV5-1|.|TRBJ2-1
CASSSLNGGNNEQFF
TGCGCCAGCAGCTCCCTCAACGGGGGTAACAATGAGCAGTTCTTC
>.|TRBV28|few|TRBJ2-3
CASSLGRSTDTQYF
TGTGCCAGCAGTTTGGGGCGGAGCACAGATACGCAGTATTTT
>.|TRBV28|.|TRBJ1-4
CASSLLGKGEKLFF
TGTGCCAGCAGCCTCCTCGGGAAGGGAGAAAAACTGTTTTTT
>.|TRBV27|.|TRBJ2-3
CASSLDRSTDTQYF
TGTGCCAGCAGTTTAGACAGGAGCACAGATACGCAGTATTTT
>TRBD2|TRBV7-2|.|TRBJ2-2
CASPRAGGNTGELFF
TGTGCCAGCCCTCGGGCGGGAGGCAACACCGGGGAGCTGTTTTTT
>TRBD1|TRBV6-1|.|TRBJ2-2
CASREGTGWIPGELFF
TGTGCCAGCAGGGAAGGGACAGGGTGGATTCCCGGGGAGCTGTTTTTT
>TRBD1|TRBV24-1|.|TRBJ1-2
CATSRGNYGYTF
TGTGCCACCAGCAGGGGGAACTATGGCTACACCTTC
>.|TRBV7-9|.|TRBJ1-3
CASSLSSYPGVFGNTIYF
TGTGCCAGCAGCCTATCCAGTTACCCAGGGGTATTCGGAAACACCATATATTTT
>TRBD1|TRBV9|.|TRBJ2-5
CASSTRPGTGQETQYF
TGTGCCAGCAGCACCAGGCCCGGGACAGGCCAAGAGACCCAGTACTTC
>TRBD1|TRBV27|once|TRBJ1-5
CASSSGQGAGGNQPQHF
TGTGCCAGCAGCTCGGGACAGGGGGCGGGTGGCAATCAGCCCCAGCATTTT
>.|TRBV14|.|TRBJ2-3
CASSQGPELSTDTQYF
TGTGCCAGCAGCCAAGGCCCGGAACTAAGCACAGATACGCAGTATTTT
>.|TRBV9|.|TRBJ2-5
CASSVGGLQETQYF
TGTGCCAGCAGCGTAGGAGGTTTGCAAGAGACCCAGTACTTC
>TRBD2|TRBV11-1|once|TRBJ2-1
CASSLNREGYNEQFF
TGTGCCAGCAGCCTAAATCGGGAGGGTTACAATGAGCAGTTCTTC
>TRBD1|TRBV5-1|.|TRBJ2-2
CASTSLSRGLTGELFF
TGCGCCAGCACCTCTCTGAGTAGGGGGCTCACCGGGGAGCTGTTTTTT
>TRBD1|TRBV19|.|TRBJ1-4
CASQQDRVKEKLFF
TGTGCCAGTCAGCAAGACAGGGTGAAGGAAAAACTGTTTTTT
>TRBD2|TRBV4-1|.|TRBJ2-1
CASSQTGTSVPDEQFF
TGCGCCAGCAGCCAGACCGGGACTAGCGTTCCCGATGAGCAGTTCTTC
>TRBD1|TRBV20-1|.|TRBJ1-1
CSASPGQGAAFF
TGCAGTGCTAGTCCGGGACAGGGAGCAGCTTTCTTT
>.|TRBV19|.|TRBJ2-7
CASSVSGTGMDEQYF
TGTGCCAGTAGCGTCTCCGGGACTGGGATGGACGAGCAGTACTTC
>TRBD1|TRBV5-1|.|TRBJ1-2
CASSLSGGPNYGYTF
TGCGCCAGCAGCTTGTCAGGGGGCCCTAACTATGGCTACACCTTC
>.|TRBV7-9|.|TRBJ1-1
CASSLNRVTEAFF
TGTGCCAGCAGCCTTAACAGGGTGACTGAAGCTTTCTTT
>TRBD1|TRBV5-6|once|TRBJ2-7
CASSLGTGGYEQYF
TGTGCCAGCAGCTTGGGGACAGGGGGCTACGAGCAGTACTTC